Shown below are 13 T cell receptor beta chains from a single sample sequenced in a study of identical twins. TCRdb re-called the 5' RACE reads through MiXCR, storing one row per CDR3 protein. This table holds nearly 900,000 distinct CDR3 sequences, more than 9% found once. These same data were also listed under a study on yellow fever vaccine responses in identical twins.

What was sequenced was PBMCs. These receptors all come from a woman in her late teens or twenties in good health.

The chain employs TRBV20-1 and TRBJ2-7, with D hard to call. CDR3 length: 13 amino acids. Trimming stripped 0 bases from V and 0 bases from J, with 6 bases between. CDR1 and CDR2 (germline): DFQATT, SNEGSKA (reference sequence). This chain's CDR3 is CSAREAFSYEQYV. CDR3 DNA: TGCAGTGCTAGAGAAGCGTTCTCCTACGAGCAGTACGTC.

This clonotype was found a few times. The rearrangement links TRBV9 to TRBJ2-2; 11 nucleotides align to TRBD2. In germline, CDR1 is SGDLS, CDR2 YYNGEE. CDR3 length equals 18 residues. Trimming took 3 bases from V and 0 from J; bases not matched to a gene: 7. Written as DNA, the CDR3 is TGTGCCAGCAGCGCCATAGCTAGCGGGAGGACGAACACCGGGGAGCTGTTTTTT. Its translation: CASSAIASGRTNTGELFF. The complete variable domain, with remaining parts taken from reference TRBV9 and TRBJ2-2, reads DSGVTQTPKHLITATGQRVTLRCSPRSGDLSVYWYQQSLDQGLQFLIQYYNGEERAKGNILERFSAQQFPDLHSELNLSSLELGDSALYFCASSAIASGRTNTGELFFGEGSRLTVL.

Many counts were recorded for this clonotype. The CDR3 protein is CASSLAGPDKGNEQFF. Here the CDR3 DNA reads TGCGCCAGCAGCTTGGCCGGGCCGGATAAGGGCAATGAGCAGTTCTTC. The chain couples TRBV5-1 to TRBJ2-1; no clear D. V was pared by 0 bases and J by 6 bases, with 16 bases between. The CDR3 extends over 16 amino acids. CDR1 is SGHRS, CDR2 YFSETQ, per germline.

This chain joins TRBV12-5 and TRBJ2-5, with a possible D match to TRBD2 (6 bases). This CDR3 contains 18 residues. Between the trimmed V and J ends, which lost 3 bases and 2 bases, there was a span of 22 bases. The germline gives CDR1 LGHNT, CDR2 FRNRAP. CDR3 sequence: CASGFSGSSGDRQETQYF. The CDR3 nucleotides are TGTGCTAGTGGTTTCTCAGGGTCCTCGGGGGATCGACAAGAGACCCAGTACTTC.

This chain connects TRBV5-6 to TRBJ1-1, with a possible D match to TRBD1 (6 bases). The germline V gene has CDR1 SGHDT and CDR2 YYEEEE. V lost 2 bases and J 8 bases, leaving 13 bases between the germline ends. The CDR3 extends over 13 amino acids. The CDR3 spells CASSLGQREEAFF. The CDR3 DNA sequence: TGTGCCAGCAGCTTAGGACAGAGAGAAGAAGCTTTCTTT.

This clonotype turned up a few times. This chain links TRBV5-1 with TRBJ2-3; 9 bases match TRBD2. Germline V gives CDR1 SGHRS, CDR2 YFSETQ. Trimming at V came to 4 bases and at J to 6 bases, leaving 9 bases not matched to a gene. CDR3 length: 15 residues. The DNA of the CDR3 is TGCGCCAGCAGCATCGTAGCGGGAGCGTCCGATACGCAGTATTTT. Protein sequence: CASSIVAGASDTQYF.

This clonotype was counted a single time. At one boundary the junction diverges from the germline segment, which might be a read error. The V call is TRBV7-3, the J call TRBJ2-2; no reliable D call. The CDR3 covers 14 residues. Germline V gene data show CDR1 as SGHTA and CDR2 as FQGTGA. The CDR3 DNA is TGTACCAGCAGCCCCTTGGGGAACACCGGGGAGCTGTTTTTT. Protein product: CTSSPLGNTGELFF. Full variable domain (missing parts from reference TRBV7-3 and TRBJ2-2): GAGVSQTPSNKVTEKGKYVELRCDPISGHTALYWYRQSLGQGPEFLIYFQGTGAADDSGLPNDRFFAVRPEGSVSTLKIQRTERGDSAVYLCTSSPLGNTGELFFGEGSRLTVL.

The chain combines TRBV5-1 with TRBJ2-1; 9 nucleotides line up with TRBD1. Germline V gene sequence: CDR1 SGHRS, CDR2 YFSETQ. The CDR3 spans 16 residues. Unmatched junction bases numbered 7, after V lost 0 bases and J lost 6 bases. This CDR3 reads CASSLVPGTGSNEQFF. In DNA form, the CDR3 reads TGCGCCAGCAGCTTGGTCCCCGGGACAGGGTCCAATGAGCAGTTCTTC.

The chain recombines TRBV4-2 with TRBJ2-7, with D unresolved. The CDR3 runs to 14 residues. The germline V and J ends were trimmed by 4 bases and 5 bases, with 15 bases remaining between them. Germline loops: CDR1 LGHNA, CDR2 YNFKEQ. CDR3 region: CASSRWTAANEQYF. The CDR3 bases are TGTGCCAGCAGCCGATGGACGGCGGCGAACGAGCAGTACTTC.

The rearrangement joins TRBV20-1 to TRBJ1-5, with a weak D call TRBD1 (6 bases). Germline V CDR1 and CDR2: DFQATT, SNEGSKA (reference sequence). The CDR3 covers 16 residues. V was shortened by 6 bases and J by 0 bases, with 18 bases between the two germline ends. In nucleotides, the CDR3 is TGCAGTGCAACCAGGGGTGGTGTATATAGCAATCAGCCCCAGCATTTT. As protein: CSATRGGVYSNQPQHF.

Worth noting for this clonotype: Sequence at one end of the junction differs from germline and may be a read error. The rearrangement links TRBV12-3 or TRBV12-4 to TRBJ2-1, with 9 bases matching TRBD2. The CDR3 totals 15 residues. The CDR3 DNA follows: TGTGCCAGCAGCTCCGGCCCTAGCGGGACGAATGGGCAGTTCTTC. Translation gives CASSSGPSGTNGQFF.

This clonotype was counted ten times or more. The chain combines TRBV5-6 with TRBJ1-1; D may be TRBD1 (6 bases). The CDR3 covers 14 residues. Germline-derived CDR1 and CDR2 are SGHDT and YYEEEE. The V end was cut by 3 bases, the J end by 3 bases, with 12 bases between. The CDR3 spells CASSYTGLDTEAFF. Written as DNA, the CDR3 is TGTGCCAGCAGCTATACAGGGCTCGACACTGAAGCTTTCTTT.

This clonotype was recorded many times. The V gene is TRBV3-1, the J gene TRBJ2-2; D assignment may be TRBD1 or TRBD2 (6 bases each). Germline V gene sequence: CDR1 LGHDT, CDR2 YNNKEL (reference sequence). CDR3 length: 14 residues. V was clipped by 4 bases and J by 4 bases, with 10 bases between them. The DNA of the CDR3 is TGTGCCAGCAGCCGTGGGGGGCGCACCGGGGAGCTGTTTTTT. It encodes CASSRGGRTGELFF.